Shown below are 27 T cell receptor beta chains from a single sample sequenced in a study of blood T cells in healthy people across ages. The use of a sample-barcoded 5' primer and a J-beta primer mix characterized a second PCR of roughly 7 to 11 cycles. TCRdb reprocessed the 5' RACE reads via MiXCR and lists one record per CDR3 protein. The sample shows 1.5 million to 1.9 million distinct CDR3 sequences, around 40% of them seen only once. Sequences were obtained from blood. The receptors come from a woman under 30 in good health.

V and J are TRBV2 and TRBJ2-4, with D uncertain. Germline values: CDR1 SNHLY, CDR2 FYNNEI. The CDR3 sequence is 15 residues long. Between the trimmed V and J ends, which lost 8 bases and 13 bases, there was a span of 27 bases. CDR3 sequence reads: CASLSTIGVPNEQYF. CDR3 DNA sequence: TGTGCCAGCCTCTCTACTATTGGGGTACCCAATGAGCAGTACTTC.

This clonotype came up a few times. Relative to the germline gene, one junction end is altered; a read error may explain this. The chain combines TRBV10-3 with TRBJ2-3; no clear D gene. Germline CDR1 reads ENHRY; CDR2 reads SYGVKD. The CDR3 extends over 13 amino acids. The CDR3 spells CAISDGITDMQYF. CDR3 coding DNA: TGTGCCATCAGTGATGGGATCACAGATATGCAGTATTTT.

This chain joins TRBV20-1 and TRBJ2-7; no definite D call. The DNA end favors TRBJ2-5, so the J call may be wrong. This CDR3 is built from 14 residues. Germline V gene data show CDR1 as DFQATT and CDR2 as SNEGSKA (reference sequence). This CDR3 is CSASQEAQWETQYF. The CDR3 nucleotides are TGCAGTGCTAGCCAAGAGGCCCAGTGGGAGACCCAGTACTTC.

The CDR3: CASSPPGRNKAFF. CDR3 in DNA: TGTGCCAGCAGTCCACCGGGCCGAAACAAAGCTTTCTTT. V gene TRBV6-2 or TRBV6-3 combines with J gene TRBJ1-1; D uncertain. From germline, CDR1 is MNHEY and CDR2 SVGEGT. V was shortened by 5 bases and J by 9 bases, with 16 bases between the two germline ends. This CDR3 has 13 residues.

The chain is built from TRBV7-2 and TRBJ2-1, with 8 bases that match TRBD2. The germline V gene has CDR1 SGHTA and CDR2 FQGNSA. The CDR3 is made up of 16 amino acids. With 2 bases clipped from V and 6 bases from J, the junction kept 9 bases outside the gene matches. The CDR3 sequence is CASSLSPGGTGNEQFF. In DNA, the CDR3 is TGTGCCAGCAGCTTATCCCCGGGAGGGACGGGCAATGAGCAGTTCTTC.

V is TRBV12-3 or TRBV12-4 and J is TRBJ2-3; D gene unclear. Trimming shortened V by 5 bases and J by 4 bases, and 13 bases separated the two germline ends. The CDR3 runs 14 residues. The CDR3 here is CASSVIVTADTQYF. The CDR3 DNA reads as TGTGCCAGCAGTGTTATAGTGACGGCAGATACGCAGTATTTT.

On this clonotype itself: At one end the junction does not follow the germline gene, possibly because of a read error. The chain employs TRBV27 and TRBJ2-1; the match to TRBD2 covers 9 bases. CDR3 length: 14 residues. Germline loops: CDR1 MNHEY, CDR2 SMNVEV (reference sequence). The CDR3 coding sequence is TGCGCCAGCAGTTTTGAACTAGCGGGCAATGAGCAGTTCTTC. It is translated as CASSFELAGNEQFF.

This chain links TRBV7-2 with TRBJ2-1; TRBD2 matches 10 bases. The CDR3 loop spans 13 amino acids. With V trimmed by 2 bases and J by 13 bases, 5 bases remained unmatched. Germline CDR1 and CDR2: SGHTA and FQGNSA. The CDR3 region has the DNA TGTGCCAGCAGCTTACAGAGCGGGGGGGGTCAGTTCTTC. Protein: CASSLQSGGGQFF.

This clonotype was seen only a few times. The chain uses TRBV5-6 and TRBJ2-5, with 9 bases that match TRBD2. Germline CDR1 and CDR2: SGHDT and YYEEEE. The CDR3 is made up of 14 amino acids. The J segment lost 6 bases and the V segment lost 4 bases, leaving 7 bases of the junction unmatched. DNA of the CDR3: TGTGCCAGCAGCCCAGGACTAGCGTTAAAGACCCAGTACTTC. Amino acids: CASSPGLALKTQYF.

This clonotype has a count of ten or more. This chain links TRBV20-1 with TRBJ2-5; no firm D call. Germline CDR1 is DFQATT and CDR2 is SNEGSKA (reference sequence). The CDR3 is 13 residues long. Trimming removed 2 bases at V and 1 base at J, with 8 bases between. Here the CDR3 DNA reads TGCAGTGCTAGAACCAGAACCCAAGAGACCCAGTACTTC. Amino acids: CSARTRTQETQYF.

The chain joins TRBV9 to TRBJ1-1, with a possible D match to TRBD1 (5 bases). This CDR3 comprises 16 residues. Trimming took 0 bases from V and 5 from J, leaving 17 bases between them. The germline CDR1 and CDR2 sequences are SGDLS and YYNGEE. CDR3 nucleotides: TGTGCCAGCAGCGTAGATCCTCAAGGGGATCAGACTGAAGCTTTCTTT. It is translated as CASSVDPQGDQTEAFF.

This clonotype occurred a few times. This rearrangement joins TRBV27 to TRBJ1-6; TRBD1 aligns across 8 bases. Trimming cost V 4 bases and J 10 bases; bases outside gene matches: 12. Looked up from germline, CDR1 is MNHEY and CDR2 is SMNVEV (reference sequence). The CDR3 consists of 16 residues. The CDR3 nucleotides read TGTGCCAGCAGTTCTCCATGGACAGGGAGAGGCTCACCCCTCCACTTT. Protein sequence: CASSSPWTGRGSPLHF.

The genes are TRBV29-1 and TRBJ2-4; a possible D gene is TRBD1 (6 bases). The J call may not be correct, given that the DNA end is closer to TRBJ2-7. Germline CDR1 reads SQVTM; CDR2 reads ANQGSEA. The CDR3 runs to 14 residues. CDR3 in amino acids: CSVPGRGGIYEQYF. CDR3 nucleotide sequence: TGCAGCGTCCCCGGCAGGGGCGGTATTTACGAGCAGTACTTC.

The chain joins TRBV4-1 to TRBJ2-5; TRBD1 matches at 7 bases. There are 15 residues in the CDR3. Germline V gene lookup returns CDR1 MGHRA and CDR2 YSYEKL. The V segment lost 2 bases and the J segment 3 bases; nucleotides outside the gene matches: 6. Here the CDR3 DNA reads TGCGCCAGCAGCCAACCCGGACAGGAAGAAGAGACCCAGTACTTC. Its translation is CASSQPGQEEETQYF.

This clonotype was seen a few times. V and J are TRBV12-3 or TRBV12-4 and TRBJ1-3, with 8 bases identical to TRBD1. This CDR3 comprises 14 residues. Losses at the gene ends were 6 bases for V and 3 bases for J; bases not matched to a gene: 4. The CDR3 sequence is CASSQGARGNTIYF. The CDR3 coding sequence is TGTGCCAGCAGCCAGGGGGCACGTGGAAACACCATATATTTT.

The chain couples TRBV7-9 to TRBJ1-5, with 9 bases fitting TRBD1. With 2 bases clipped from V and 5 bases from J, the junction kept 10 bases outside the gene matches. CDR3 length: 17 residues. Looked up from germline, CDR1 is SEHNR and CDR2 is FQNEAQ (reference sequence). The CDR3 loop reads CASSLYGTGTGYQPQHF. CDR3 in DNA: TGTGCCAGCAGCTTATACGGGACCGGGACAGGGTATCAGCCCCAGCATTTT.

J is TRBJ2-1 and V is TRBV4-3; 8 bases line up with TRBD2. Per germline, CDR1 LGHNA and CDR2 YSLEER. J gave up 8 bases and V 1 base, and 10 bases lay outside the gene matches. CDR3 length: 16 residues. The CDR3 protein is CASSQGAGTRFHEQFF. CDR3 sequence (DNA): TGCGCCAGCAGCCAAGGGGCCGGGACTAGGTTTCATGAGCAGTTCTTC.

CDR3: CASSLLSPAEAFF. DNA for the CDR3: TGCGCCAGCAGCTTGTTATCACCGGCTGAAGCTTTCTTT. The chain is built from TRBV5-1 and TRBJ1-1, with D unresolved. V lost 1 base and J 6 bases, leaving 10 bases between the germline ends. CDR3 length equals 13 residues. Germline CDR1 and CDR2: SGHRS and YFSETQ.

The chain combines TRBV7-2 with TRBJ2-7; 7 bases are a match to TRBD2. V shed 8 bases, J shed 7 bases, and the junction held 11 bases outside the gene matches. Germline V lookup: CDR1 SGHTA, CDR2 FQGNSA. This CDR3 contains 13 residues. CDR3 sequence reads: CASGREVYNEQYF. The CDR3 nucleotides are TGTGCCAGCGGCCGGGAGGTCTACAATGAGCAGTACTTC.

The chain couples TRBV18 to TRBJ1-2; 8 bases fit TRBD1. The V gene's germline CDR1 is KGHSH and CDR2 LQKENI. V trimming: 3 bases; J trimming: 3 bases; junction bases outside the gene matches: 3. The CDR3 has 14 amino acids. The CDR3 here is CASSPGQDDYGYTF. CDR3 DNA sequence: TGTGCCAGCTCACCGGGACAGGACGACTATGGCTACACCTTC.

This clonotype has a single count. One end of the junction does not line up with germline, which may come from a read error. V usage is TRBV4-2 and J usage is TRBJ1-1; D remains ambiguous. The V gene's germline CDR1 is LGHNA and CDR2 YNFKEQ. The CDR3 consists of 15 residues. The chain's CDR3 is CASNRVYPSTAEVFF. The CDR3 DNA reads as TGTGCCAGCAACCGAGTCTATCCGAGCACAGCTGAAGTTTTCTTT.

A remark on this clonotype: Relative to the germline gene, one junction end is altered; a read error may explain this. The chain couples TRBV7-9 to TRBJ2-5; D possibly corresponds to TRBD2 (5 bases). Germline CDR1 reads SEHNR; CDR2 reads FQNEAQ (reference sequence). This CDR3 is built from 15 residues. The CDR3 region has the DNA TGTGCCGGCAGCCAACGGGATACGTCGCGAGAGACCCAGTACTTC. Encoded protein: CAGSQRDTSRETQYF.

The J gene is TRBJ1-4, the V gene TRBV6-5; D not certain. The CDR3 is made up of 16 amino acids. The germline V gene encodes CDR1 MNHEY and CDR2 SVGAGI. V gave up 0 bases and J gave up 8 bases, with 16 bases separating them. DNA of the CDR3: TGTGCCAGCAGTTACTCGATCGTTGGGGTGGGAGAAAAACTGTTTTTT. Translating it yields CASSYSIVGVGEKLFF.

The CDR3 is CASTRLLVNQPQHF. CDR3 nucleotides: TGTGCCAGCACCCGACTCCTTGTAAATCAGCCCCAGCATTTT. The chain couples TRBV28 to TRBJ1-5; D gene uncertain. The CDR3 consists of 14 residues. Per the germline V gene, CDR1 is MDHEN and CDR2 is SYDVKM. V lost 7 bases and J 4 bases, leaving 14 bases between the germline ends.

The rearrangement joins TRBV20-1 to TRBJ2-7, with D perhaps TRBD2 (5 bases). The CDR3 is 12 amino acids. V lost 4 bases and J 0 bases, leaving 7 bases between the germline ends. Germline CDR1 is DFQATT and CDR2 is SNEGSKA (reference sequence). The CDR3 is CSAIGVSYEQYF. The CDR3 DNA is TGCAGTGCTATCGGGGTCTCCTACGAGCAGTACTTC.

The rearrangement uses TRBV7-2 and TRBJ2-3, with D maybe TRBD1 (6 bases). This CDR3 is 14 amino acids long. Germline V lookup: CDR1 SGHTA, CDR2 FQGNSA. V was clipped by 3 bases and J by 7 bases, with 14 bases between them. The CDR3 region has the DNA TGTGCCAGCAGCTTCGGACAGCCGTCGAATACGCAGTATTTT. Translating gives CASSFGQPSNTQYF.

The genes are TRBV12-3 or TRBV12-4 and TRBJ2-1, with a weak D call TRBD2 (5 bases). The CDR3 consists of 15 residues. V was trimmed by 1 base and J by 2 bases, leaving 9 bases between them. Here the CDR3 reads CASSLVLDTYNEQFF. CDR3 coding DNA: TGTGCCAGCAGTTTAGTACTAGATACCTACAATGAGCAGTTCTTC.